This T cell receptor beta chain was recorded in a study of neurological immune-mediated disorders. Study observations and caveats: HTLV-1-associated myelopathy had the most TCR clonal expansion, and multiple sclerosis had the least, less than healthy controls.

This CDR3 region has 14 residues. Trimming removed 3 bases at V and 4 bases at J, with 13 bases between. Germline CDR1 is SGHKS and CDR2 is YYEKEE (reference sequence). This clonotype was recorded many times. The antigen is undetermined. The team produced cDNA through 5'RACE using 10-nucleotide random UMIs. Over 200 million TCR-beta sequences from 15-18 subjects came out of each sequencing run. Using its own MiXCR run on the 5' RACE reads, TCRdb lists one record per CDR3 protein. The table lists some 33,000 distinct CDR3 sequences, approximately 1.6% of them singletons, with around 9% in the top ten. Sequencing input: PBMCs. This clonotype was obtained from a woman in her 30s with multiple sclerosis. This rearrangement joins TRBV5-5 to TRBJ1-1; D is unresolved. DNA of the CDR3: TGTGCCAGCAGCTACCAACTTGTTCGCACTGAAGCTTTCTTT. Protein product: CASSYQLVRTEAFF.